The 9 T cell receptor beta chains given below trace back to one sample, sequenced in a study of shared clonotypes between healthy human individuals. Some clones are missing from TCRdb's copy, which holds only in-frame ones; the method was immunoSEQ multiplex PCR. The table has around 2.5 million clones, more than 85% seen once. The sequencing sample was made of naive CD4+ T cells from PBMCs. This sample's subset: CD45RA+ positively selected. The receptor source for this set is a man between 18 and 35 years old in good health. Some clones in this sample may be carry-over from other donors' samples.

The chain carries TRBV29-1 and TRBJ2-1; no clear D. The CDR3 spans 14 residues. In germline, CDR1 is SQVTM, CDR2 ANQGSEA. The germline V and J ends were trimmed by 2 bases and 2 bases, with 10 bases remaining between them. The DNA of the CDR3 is TGCAGCGTTGAAAGGTCCGCCGCCTACAATGAGCAGTTCTTC. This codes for CSVERSAAYNEQFF.

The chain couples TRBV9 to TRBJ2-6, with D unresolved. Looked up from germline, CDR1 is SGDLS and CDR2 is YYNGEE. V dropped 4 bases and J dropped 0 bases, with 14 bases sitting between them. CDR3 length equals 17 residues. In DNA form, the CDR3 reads TGTGCCAGCAGCCCCGTGGGCAGGAGCTCTGGGGCCAACGTCCTGACTTTC. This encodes CASSPVGRSSGANVLTF.

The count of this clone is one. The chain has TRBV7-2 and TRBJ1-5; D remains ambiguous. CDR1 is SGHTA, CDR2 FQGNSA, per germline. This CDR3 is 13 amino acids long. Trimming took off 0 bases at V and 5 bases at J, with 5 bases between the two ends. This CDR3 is CASSLAVYQPQHF. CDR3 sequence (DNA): TGTGCCAGCAGCTTAGCCGTGTATCAGCCCCAGCATTTT.

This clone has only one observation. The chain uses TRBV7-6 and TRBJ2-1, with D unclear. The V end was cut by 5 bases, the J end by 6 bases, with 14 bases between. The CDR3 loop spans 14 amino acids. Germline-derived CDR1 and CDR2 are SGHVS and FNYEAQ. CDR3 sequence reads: CASSHHDWTNEQFF. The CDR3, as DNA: TGTGCCAGCAGCCACCATGACTGGACCAATGAGCAGTTCTTC.

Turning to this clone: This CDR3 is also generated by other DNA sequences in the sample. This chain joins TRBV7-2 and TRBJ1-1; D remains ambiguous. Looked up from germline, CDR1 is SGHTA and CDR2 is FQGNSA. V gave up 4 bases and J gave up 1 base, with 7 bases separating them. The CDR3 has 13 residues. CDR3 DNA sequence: TGTGCCAGCAGCTCTGACCGGAACACTGAAGCTTTCTTT. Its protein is CASSSDRNTEAFF.

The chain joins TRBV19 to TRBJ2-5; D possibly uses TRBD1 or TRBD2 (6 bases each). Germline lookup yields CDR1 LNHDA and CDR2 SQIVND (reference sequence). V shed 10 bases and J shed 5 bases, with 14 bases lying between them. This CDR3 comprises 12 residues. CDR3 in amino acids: CATTGAGETQYF. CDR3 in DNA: TGTGCCACTACGGGGGCCGGGGAGACCCAGTACTTC. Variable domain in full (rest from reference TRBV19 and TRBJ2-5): DGGITQSPKYLFRKEGQNVTLSCEQNLNHDAMYWYRQDPGQGLRLIYYSQIVNDFQKGDIAEGYSVSREKKESFPLTVTSAQKNPTAFYLCATTGAGETQYFGPGTRLLVL.

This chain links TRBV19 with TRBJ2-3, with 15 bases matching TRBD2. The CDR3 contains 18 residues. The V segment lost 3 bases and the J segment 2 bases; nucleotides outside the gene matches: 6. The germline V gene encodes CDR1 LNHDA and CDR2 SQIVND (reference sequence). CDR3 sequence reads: CASSIKGLAGGSTDTQYF. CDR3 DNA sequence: TGTGCCAGTAGTATTAAGGGACTAGCGGGGGGCTCCACAGATACGCAGTATTTT. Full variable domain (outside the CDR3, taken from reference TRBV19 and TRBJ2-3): DGGITQSPKYLFRKEGQNVTLSCEQNLNHDAMYWYRQDPGQGLRLIYYSQIVNDFQKGDIAEGYSVSREKKESFPLTVTSAQKNPTAFYLCASSIKGLAGGSTDTQYFGPGTRLTVL.

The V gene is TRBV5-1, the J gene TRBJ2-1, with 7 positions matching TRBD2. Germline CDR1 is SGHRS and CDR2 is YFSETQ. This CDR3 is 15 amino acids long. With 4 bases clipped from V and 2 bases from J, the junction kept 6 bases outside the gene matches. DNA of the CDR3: TGCGCCAGCAGCATCCCTAGCGGCACCTACAATGAGCAGTTCTTC. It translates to CASSIPSGTYNEQFF.

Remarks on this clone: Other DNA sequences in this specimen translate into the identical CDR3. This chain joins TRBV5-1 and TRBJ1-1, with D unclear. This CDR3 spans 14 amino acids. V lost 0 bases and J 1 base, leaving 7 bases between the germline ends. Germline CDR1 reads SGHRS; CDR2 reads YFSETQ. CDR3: CASSLEARNTEAFF. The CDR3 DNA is TGCGCCAGCAGCTTGGAAGCAAGGAACACTGAAGCTTTCTTT.